The T cell receptor (beta chain) under discussion was sequenced for a study of cytomegalovirus exposure and HLA in healthy donors. Study at large: Early release data held 85 million or so unique TCRs from HLA-typed donors.

General study points: Association of a missense DCLRE1C variant with TCR beta V- and J-gene trimming was reported in a later analysis. Published work reported that the classifier diagnosed cytomegalovirus status with high specificity and sensitivity.

Looked up from germline, CDR1 is SGHVS and CDR2 is FNYEAQ. This CDR3 region has 12 residues. Trimming at V came to 6 bases and at J to 11 bases, leaving 5 bases not matched to a gene. At collection, donors were nominally healthy, but unrecorded immune exposures were probable. On this clone itself: Its matching antigen is unknown.

In the PCR, 60 Vbeta and 13 Jbeta primers were used. Sequencing used immunoSEQ multiplex PCR; TCRdb keeps in-frame clones, though not all of them. This table has about 120,000 clones, about 74% appearing once. The source of this sequence is a woman aged 40 to 50 in good health and CMV-seropositive. The chain has TRBV7-6 and TRBJ2-2, with 8 nucleotides matching TRBD1. The sequencing input was PBMCs. This chain's CDR3 is CASRNGQGELFF. CDR3 DNA: TGTGCCAGCAGGAACGGACAGGGCGAGCTGTTTTTT.